The 20 T cell receptor beta chains given below trace back to one sample, sequenced in a study of blood T cell repertoires in COVID-19. Assay used: immunoSEQ multiplex PCR; TCRdb lists only in-frame clones, some missing. Seen here are approximately 300,000 clones, 87% observed once, and the top ten hold approximately 5%. Sequencing was performed on PBMCs or T cells enriched from blood (not recorded which). These TCRs come from a woman younger than 45 who had recovered from COVID-19.

The chain employs TRBV9 and TRBJ1-3, with TRBD1 matching 7 bases. Germline V gene sequence: CDR1 SGDLS, CDR2 YYNGEE. The length of the CDR3 is 14 residues. The junction had 0 bases not matched to a gene; V was cut back by 1 base and J by 2 bases. The DNA of the CDR3 is TGTGCCAGCAGCGTACAGGGGGCTGGAAACACCATATATTTT. Its protein product is CASSVQGAGNTIYF.

This clone appeared a single time. The chain is built from TRBV19 and TRBJ2-7, with a possible D match to TRBD1 (5 bases). CDR3 size: 14 residues. CDR1 and CDR2 (germline): LNHDA, SQIVND (reference sequence). Trimming removed 2 bases from V and 3 bases from J, with 11 bases in between. The CDR3 protein is CASSIRGPLYEQYF. Written as DNA, the CDR3 is TGTGCCAGTAGTATAAGGGGCCCCCTCTACGAGCAGTACTTC.

The rearrangement joins TRBV9 to TRBJ2-7; a possible D gene is TRBD2 (5 bases). The germline V gene has CDR1 SGDLS and CDR2 YYNGEE. The CDR3 is 13 amino acids. The V and J ends lost 0 bases and 4 bases respectively, with 8 bases between them. In DNA, the CDR3 is TGTGCCAGCAGCGTAGTGGGCGGGTACGAGCAGTACTTC. This codes for CASSVVGGYEQYF.

The V gene is TRBV11-2, the J gene TRBJ1-6; 10 positions match TRBD1. Germline lookup yields CDR1 SGHAT and CDR2 FQNNGV. The CDR3 has 19 residues. V dropped 5 bases and J dropped 8; count of bases not matched to a gene: 18. The CDR3 DNA reads TGTGCCAGCAGCCCGCAAAACCCGGGACAGGGGATTTGGGATTCACCCCTCCACTTT. Amino acids: CASSPQNPGQGIWDSPLHF.

This rearrangement joins TRBV30 to TRBJ1-6, with D possibly matching TRBD1 (5 bases). Germline values: CDR1 GTSNPN, CDR2 SVGIG (reference sequence). CDR3 length: 15 amino acids. The V end was cut by 1 base, the J end by 6 bases, with 13 bases between. DNA for the CDR3: TGTGCCTGGAGTGCCCTGAGGAGGGGTAATTCACCCCTCCACTTT. Encoded protein: CAWSALRRGNSPLHF.

This chain connects TRBV5-1 to TRBJ2-6, with TRBD1 matching over 10 bases. V gave up 0 bases and J gave up 2 bases; unmatched junction bases: 2. The germline V gene has CDR1 SGHRS and CDR2 YFSETQ. This CDR3 contains 17 residues. The DNA of the CDR3 is TGCGCCAGCAGCTTGGCCGGACAGGGGGCTGGGGCCAACGTCCTGACTTTC. The encoded protein is CASSLAGQGAGANVLTF. The whole variable domain, filled in from reference TRBV5-1 and TRBJ2-6, reads KAGVTQTPRYLIKTRGQQVTLSCSPISGHRSVSWYQQTPGQGLQFLFEYFSETQRNKGNFPGRFSGRQFSNSRSEMNVSTLELGDSALYLCASSLAGQGAGANVLTFGAGSRLTVL.

This chain uses TRBV27 with TRBJ1-2; 7 bases line up with TRBD1. The CDR3 totals 13 residues. With V trimmed by 5 bases and J by 3 bases, 3 bases remained unmatched. Per germline, CDR1 MNHEY and CDR2 SMNVEV (reference sequence). The CDR3 sequence is CASSRQGDYGYTF. CDR3 DNA sequence: TGTGCCAGCAGTCGACAGGGAGACTATGGCTACACCTTC.

The chain is built from TRBV7-2 and TRBJ1-2; D is ambiguous. CDR1 is SGHTA, CDR2 FQGNSA, per germline. The V gene lost 1 base and the J gene lost 4 bases, with 7 bases spanning the gap. The CDR3 length is 13 residues. DNA for the CDR3: TGTGCCAGCAGCTTAGACCCCGGCTATGGCTACACCTTC. Residues: CASSLDPGYGYTF.

The sample holds a few counts of this clone. This sequence joins TRBV4-1 and TRBJ1-2; D unclear. The length of the CDR3 is 16 residues. Between the trimmed V and J ends, which lost 4 bases and 5 bases, there was a span of 20 bases. CDR1 is MGHRA and CDR2 is YSYEKL in the germline V gene. This CDR3 is CASSLVRARHLYGYTF. For the CDR3, the DNA is TGCGCCAGCAGCCTCGTGAGGGCCAGGCATCTATATGGCTACACCTTC.

This clone appeared a single time. The gene calls are TRBV7-8 and TRBJ1-1; D perhaps matches TRBD1 (5 bases). Germline CDR1 is SGHVS and CDR2 is FQNEAQ. CDR3 length: 13 residues. V shed 7 bases and J shed 6 bases, with 15 bases lying between them. The CDR3 coding sequence is TGTGCCAGCACCACCGGGGGGTACCCTGAAGCTTTCTTT. Translating it yields CASTTGGYPEAFF.

The V gene is TRBV5-4, the J gene TRBJ1-2, with no clear D. The CDR3 consists of 13 residues. Germline V gene sequence: CDR1 SGHNT, CDR2 YYREEE (reference sequence). V was clipped by 0 bases and J by 8 bases, with 11 bases between them. CDR3 protein: CASSLDLERGYTF. DNA of the CDR3: TGTGCCAGCAGCTTGGATCTCGAGAGAGGCTACACCTTC.

Notes on this clone: This specimen includes other DNA sequences encoding the same CDR3. The rearrangement uses TRBV25-1 and TRBJ1-2, with D possibly being TRBD1 (6 bases). This CDR3 comprises 12 residues. Germline lookup yields CDR1 MGHDK and CDR2 SYGVNS. V dropped 4 bases and J dropped 4 bases, with 7 bases sitting between them. The CDR3 reads CASSVGGYGYTF. The CDR3 nucleotides read TGTGCCAGCAGTGTAGGGGGCTATGGCTACACCTTC.

J is TRBJ2-5 and V is TRBV5-1, with D perhaps matching TRBD2 (6 bases). The CDR3 sequence is 14 residues long. Looked up from germline, CDR1 is SGHRS and CDR2 is YFSETQ. V lost 2 bases and J 2 bases, leaving 10 bases between the germline ends. DNA for the CDR3: TGCGCCAGCAGCTTCCGGGACTTTCAAGAGACCCAGTACTTC. Amino acids: CASSFRDFQETQYF.

The chain is built from TRBV9 and TRBJ2-2; TRBD2 aligns across 8 bases. Trimming took 0 bases from V and 6 from J; bases not matched to a gene: 4. Per germline, CDR1 SGDLS and CDR2 YYNGEE. The CDR3 contains 15 residues. For the CDR3, the DNA is TGTGCCAGCAGCGTAGTCGGGGGGGCCCCCGGGGAGCTGTTTTTT. It specifies CASSVVGGAPGELFF. Drawing the rest from reference TRBV9 and TRBJ2-2, the complete variable domain is DSGVTQTPKHLITATGQRVTLRCSPRSGDLSVYWYQQSLDQGLQFLIQYYNGEERAKGNILERFSAQQFPDLHSELNLSSLELGDSALYFCASSVVGGAPGELFFGEGSRLTVL.

This clone was picked up a small number of times. The J gene is TRBJ1-1, the V gene TRBV6-2 or TRBV6-3, with unresolved D. Trimming stripped 5 bases from V and 0 bases from J, with 10 bases between. Germline CDR1 is MNHEY and CDR2 is SVGEGT. This CDR3 is built from 14 residues. CDR3 loop: CASSPTPLNTEAFF. DNA for the CDR3: TGTGCCAGCAGTCCGACACCTCTGAACACTGAAGCTTTCTTT.

The chain carries TRBV12-3 or TRBV12-4 and TRBJ2-2, with D tentatively TRBD2 (6 bases). Trimming shortened V by 0 bases and J by 7 bases, and 6 bases separated the two germline ends. CDR3 length equals 13 residues. CDR3 loop: CASSLATSGELFF. CDR3 coding DNA: TGTGCCAGCAGTTTAGCGACTAGCGGGGAGCTGTTTTTT.

The chain carries TRBV5-8 and TRBJ1-1; 12 nucleotides agree with TRBD1. This CDR3 contains 16 residues. Germline V gene sequence: CDR1 SGHTS, CDR2 YDEGEE. The trim removed 4 bases at V and 5 bases at J, leaving 9 bases unmatched. This CDR3 reads CASSRPGQGARTEAFF. CDR3 coding DNA: TGTGCCAGCAGCCGCCCGGGACAGGGGGCGCGGACTGAAGCTTTCTTT. Complete variable domain (other parts from reference TRBV5-8 and TRBJ1-1): EAGVTQSPTHLIKTRGQQATLRCSPISGHTSVYWYQQALGLGLQFLLWYDEGEERNRGNFPPRFSGRQFPNYSSELNVNALELEDSALYLCASSRPGQGARTEAFFGQGTRLTVV.

This rearrangement joins TRBV5-1 to TRBJ1-1; 8 nucleotides agree with TRBD1. This CDR3 comprises 14 residues. The V gene's germline CDR1 is SGHRS and CDR2 YFSETQ. V was clipped by 0 bases and J by 5 bases; unmatched bases: 3. This CDR3 is CASSLAGGGTEAFF. Written as DNA, the CDR3 is TGCGCCAGCAGCTTGGCAGGGGGCGGTACTGAAGCTTTCTTT.

The V call is TRBV7-9, the J call TRBJ1-4, with a possible D match to TRBD1 (6 bases). CDR1 is SEHNR, CDR2 FQNEAQ, per germline (reference sequence). The CDR3 spans 18 residues. Trimming took off 5 bases at V and 7 bases at J, with 26 bases between the two ends. The chain's CDR3 is CASSIPKSGGLVGEKLFF. The CDR3 DNA sequence: TGTGCCAGCAGCATCCCCAAGAGCGGGGGCCTCGTGGGTGAAAAACTGTTTTTT.

The gene calls are TRBV10-3 and TRBJ2-2; possible D gene TRBD1, 6 bases. Germline CDR1 and CDR2: ENHRY and SYGVKD. V gave up 2 bases and J gave up 5 bases, with 18 bases separating them. The CDR3 has 17 residues. The CDR3 nucleotides read TGTGCCATCAGTGAGCCGTTTGGACAGAGATCAACCGGGGAGCTGTTTTTT. Encoded protein: CAISEPFGQRSTGELFF.